A single sample gave rise to the 15 T cell receptor beta chains below, sequenced in a study of PD-1 blockade in mismatch repair-deficient tumors (dated by TCRdb to about 2017). Libraries were prepared through the immunoSEQ multiplex PCR assay. What TCRdb holds here is the immuneACCESS table cut down to in-frame rearrangements. Part of the clones is not present; checked against another copy, under half of the missing clones reflect an unresolved V gene, and the others are unexplained. The sample contains about 63,000 clones, about 87% of them found a single time. Jointly, the top ten make up more than 11% of the sample. The specimen was peripheral blood, collected 52 weeks after starting pembrolizumab. All receptors come from an adult with mismatch repair-deficient cancer.

The chain recombines TRBV6-5 with TRBJ1-2, with D hard to call. CDR3 length: 13 residues. V was shortened by 0 bases and J by 8 bases, with 10 bases between the two germline ends. From germline, CDR1 is MNHEY and CDR2 SVGAGI. CDR3 loop: CASSYSGVGGYTF. The CDR3 DNA sequence: TGTGCCAGCAGTTACTCTGGGGTCGGAGGCTACACCTTC.

This rearrangement joins TRBV5-6 to TRBJ1-4; unclear D gene. CDR1 and CDR2 (germline): SGHDT, YYEEEE. This CDR3 is 13 amino acids long. Deletions cut 0 bases from V and 8 bases from J, with 8 bases between. The CDR3 DNA follows: TGTGCCAGCAGCTTGGGGGTGGAGGAAAAACTGTTTTTT. It specifies CASSLGVEEKLFF.

V is TRBV5-5 and J is TRBJ2-7; no firm D call. CDR1 is SGHKS and CDR2 is YYEKEE in the germline V gene (reference sequence). CDR3 length: 11 residues. The V end was cut by 3 bases, the J end by 4 bases, with 5 bases between. DNA of the CDR3: TGTGCCAGCAGCTCTCGGTACGAGCAGTACTTC. It yields the protein CASSSRYEQYF.

The chain carries TRBV11-2 and TRBJ2-1, with D possibly TRBD2 on 6 matching bases. Germline CDR1 is SGHAT and CDR2 is FQNNGV. CDR3 length: 12 amino acids. Trimming pared 1 base from V and 15 bases from J, leaving 13 bases between. CDR3 residues: CASSLVPGAVFF. The CDR3 nucleotides are TGTGCCAGCAGCTTAGTCCCGGGAGCGGTGTTCTTC.

V gene TRBV27 combines with J gene TRBJ2-3, with D hard to call. CDR3 length: 14 residues. Trimming stripped 10 bases from V and 0 bases from J, with 14 bases between. The germline CDR1 and CDR2 sequences are MNHEY and SMNVEV (reference sequence). This CDR3 reads CATIICRSTDTQYF. DNA of the CDR3: TGTGCCACCATCATTTGTAGGAGCACAGATACGCAGTATTTT.

The rearrangement joins TRBV7-9 to TRBJ2-1; D is perhaps TRBD2 (5 bases). This CDR3 is 14 amino acids long. Germline CDR1 SEHNR, CDR2 FQNEAQ (reference sequence). The V and J ends lost 5 bases and 8 bases respectively, with 16 bases between them. In DNA form, the CDR3 reads TGTGCCAGCAGCCCGAGGGCCATTATGGATGAGCAGTTCTTC. This sequence encodes CASSPRAIMDEQFF.

The chain carries TRBV2 and TRBJ1-2; 9 bases fit TRBD1. From germline, CDR1 is SNHLY and CDR2 FYNNEI. Germline trimming cut 1 base from V and 3 bases from J; bases unmatched to any gene: 9. This CDR3 contains 17 residues. Written as DNA, the CDR3 is TGTGCCAGCAGTGAAGTAGGGGGGACAGGGAAAGACTATGGCTACACCTTC. Protein: CASSEVGGTGKDYGYTF. The full variable domain, completed using reference TRBV2 and TRBJ1-2, is EPEVTQTPSHQVTQMGQEVILRCVPISNHLYFYWYRQILGQKVEFLVSFYNNEISEKSEIFDDQFSVERPDGSNFTLKIRSTKLEDSAMYFCASSEVGGTGKDYGYTFGSGTRLTVV.

The V gene is TRBV28, the J gene TRBJ1-5; D possibly corresponds to TRBD1 (6 bases). With 4 bases removed from V and 3 bases from J, the gap between germline ends came to 13 bases. The germline V gene has CDR1 MDHEN and CDR2 SYDVKM. The CDR3 is 15 residues long. As DNA, the CDR3 is TGTGCCAGCAGTTCAGGACAGAGTATCAATCAGCCCCAGCATTTT. Translation: CASSSGQSINQPQHF.

CDR3: CASSLLASGSSYNEQFF. In DNA, the CDR3 is TGCGCCAGCAGCTTGTTGGCTAGCGGGAGCTCCTACAATGAGCAGTTCTTC. The chain uses TRBV5-1 and TRBJ2-1, with 10 nucleotides matching TRBD2. Per germline, CDR1 SGHRS and CDR2 YFSETQ. CDR3 length: 17 amino acids. J was trimmed by 0 bases and V by 1 base; bases with no gene match: 4.

The rearrangement joins TRBV29-1 to TRBJ2-2; D ambiguous. The CDR3 spans 12 residues. V shed 4 bases and J shed 5 bases, with 8 bases lying between them. The germline V gene has CDR1 SQVTM and CDR2 ANQGSEA. DNA for the CDR3: TGCAGCGTTGTTTGGGGAACCGGGGAGCTGTTTTTT. The encoded protein is CSVVWGTGELFF.

This CDR3 reads CASSISPINNTF. CDR3 nucleotide sequence: TGTGCCAGCTCCATATCACCGATTAATAACACCTTC. The chain combines TRBV28 with TRBJ1-2; no firm D call. Germline lookup yields CDR1 MDHEN and CDR2 SYDVKM. V lost 8 bases, J lost 12 bases, and 19 bases lay in between. CDR3 length: 12 residues.

The chain couples TRBV7-9 to TRBJ2-4; 7 bases align to TRBD1. CDR3 size: 16 residues. Germline lookup yields CDR1 SEHNR and CDR2 FQNEAQ (reference sequence). The J segment lost 0 bases and the V segment lost 5 bases, leaving 7 bases of the junction unmatched. The chain's CDR3 is CASSPRTGIAKNIQYF. The DNA of the CDR3 is TGTGCCAGCAGCCCGCGGACAGGTATAGCCAAAAACATTCAGTACTTC.

This clone turned up a few times. This chain uses TRBV25-1 with TRBJ1-2; D unclear. The ends were cut back, 2 bases at V and 3 bases at J, with 10 bases in the middle. Germline CDR1 is MGHDK and CDR2 is SYGVNS. CDR3 length: 14 amino acids. CDR3 coding DNA: TGTGCCAGCAGTGAAGTCGGCCAGTACTATGGCTACACCTTC. This codes for CASSEVGQYYGYTF.

This clone has only one observation. This chain joins TRBV5-1 and TRBJ2-5, with D unresolved. The CDR3 spans 12 residues. Trimming stripped 1 base from V and 7 bases from J, with 8 bases between. The germline V gene encodes CDR1 SGHRS and CDR2 YFSETQ. The CDR3, as DNA: TGCGCCAGCAGCTTGTTGAGCGCGACCCAGTACTTC. Translating gives CASSLLSATQYF. Using reference TRBV5-1 and TRBJ2-5 for the parts outside the CDR3, the full variable domain is KAGVTQTPRYLIKTRGQQVTLSCSPISGHRSVSWYQQTPGQGLQFLFEYFSETQRNKGNFPGRFSGRQFSNSRSEMNVSTLELGDSALYLCASSLLSATQYFGPGTRLLVL.

In DNA, the CDR3 is TGTGCCAGCAGCGAAACAGGGGGCCCCGACACTGAAGCTTTCTTT. Translation gives CASSETGGPDTEAFF. The chain has TRBV5-6 and TRBJ1-1; TRBD1 matches at 9 bases. V was clipped by 4 bases and J by 3 bases; unmatched bases: 7. The germline V gene has CDR1 SGHDT and CDR2 YYEEEE. The length of the CDR3 is 15 residues.